These 11 T cell receptor beta chains were sequenced from one sample in a study of shared clonotypes between healthy human individuals. Clones were read by immunoSEQ multiplex PCR, and TCRdb kept only the in-frame ones, dropping some. The repertoire holds over 700,000 clones, with around 77% as singletons. Sequencing was carried out using memory CD4+ T cells sorted from blood. Subset described: CD45RA-negative fraction. Source of these receptors: a woman aged 30 to 39 in good health.

V is TRBV2 and J is TRBJ2-7; 7 positions agree with TRBD2. CDR1 and CDR2 from the germline V gene are SNHLY and FYNNEI. V was clipped by 5 bases and J by 0 bases; unmatched bases: 4. CDR3 length: 14 amino acids. The chain's CDR3 is CASSMRDYSYEQYF. CDR3 DNA: TGTGCCAGCAGTATGAGGGACTACTCCTACGAGCAGTACTTC.

The V gene is TRBV30, the J gene TRBJ2-2, with D perhaps TRBD1 (6 bases). CDR3 length: 14 residues. CDR1 and CDR2 (germline): GTSNPN, SVGIG (reference sequence). Trimming left V 4 bases short and J 3 bases short, with 12 bases between. The CDR3 region is CAWTLQGHTGELFF. CDR3 DNA sequence: TGTGCCTGGACCCTACAGGGTCACACCGGGGAGCTGTTTTTT.

The V and J genes are TRBV6-5 and TRBJ2-7; TRBD2 is a possible D gene (6 bases). Trimming removed 5 bases at V and 1 base at J, with 15 bases between. The CDR3 totals 15 residues. Germline loops: CDR1 MNHEY, CDR2 SVGAGI. The CDR3 DNA is TGTGCCAGCAGTGGAAGCCTGAGCGGGTCCTACGAGCAGTACTTC. Its translation: CASSGSLSGSYEQYF.

On this clone itself: The sample contains more than one DNA sequence encoding this CDR3. V is TRBV29-1 and J is TRBJ2-1; D gene ambiguous. V was shortened by 6 bases and J by 4 bases, with 4 bases between the two germline ends. The CDR3 extends over 10 amino acids. CDR1 and CDR2 (germline): SQVTM, ANQGSEA. CDR3 sequence: CSVGYNEQFF. CDR3 nucleotides: TGCAGCGTGGGATACAATGAGCAGTTCTTC.

The V call is TRBV11-2, the J call TRBJ1-5; TRBD1 aligns across 7 bases. The germline gives CDR1 SGHAT, CDR2 FQNNGV. The CDR3 sequence is 14 residues long. V gave up 5 bases and J gave up 4 bases; unmatched junction bases: 5. CDR3 nucleotide sequence: TGTGCCAGCAGCACCCGACAGGGAAATCAGCCCCAGCATTTT. Translation gives CASSTRQGNQPQHF. The variable domain in full, completed from reference TRBV11-2 and TRBJ1-5, reads EAGVAQSPRYKIIEKRQSVAFWCNPISGHATLYWYQQILGQGPKLLIQFQNNGVVDDSQLPKDRFSAERLKGVDSTLKIQPAKLEDSAVYLCASSTRQGNQPQHFGDGTRLSIL.

The chain carries TRBV6-6 and TRBJ1-5; no reliable D call. V lost 0 bases and J 6 bases, leaving 12 bases between the germline ends. This CDR3 spans 15 amino acids. Germline V gene data show CDR1 as MNHNY and CDR2 as SVGAGI (reference sequence). CDR3 sequence (DNA): TGTGCCAGCAGTTACTCGTCAGAAGGCAGTCAGCCCCAGCATTTT. This sequence encodes CASSYSSEGSQPQHF.

J is TRBJ2-4 and V is TRBV27; D not certain. Trimming left V 10 bases short and J 1 base short, with 14 bases between. The CDR3 has 14 residues. CDR1 MNHEY and CDR2 SMNVEV come from the germline V gene (reference sequence). This CDR3 reads CATPPNPAKNIQYF. The CDR3 region has the DNA TGTGCCACCCCTCCTAACCCGGCCAAAAACATTCAGTACTTC.

The table lists this clone with many counts. The chain has TRBV7-6 and TRBJ1-5; 9 bases match TRBD1. V was clipped by 4 bases and J by 1 base; unmatched bases: 2. Germline CDR1 is SGHVS and CDR2 is FNYEAQ. This CDR3 contains 15 residues. CDR3 DNA: TGTGCCAGCAGCTGGGGACAGGGAAGCAATCAGCCCCAGCATTTT. Protein product: CASSWGQGSNQPQHF.

The chain employs TRBV5-1 and TRBJ2-3; D is unresolved. Trimming cost V 4 bases and J 3 bases, with 9 bases left between them. Germline CDR1 and CDR2: SGHRS and YFSETQ. This CDR3 is built from 13 residues. The CDR3 region has the DNA TGCGCCAGCAGCACCCCCCCTACAGATACGCAGTATTTT. This encodes CASSTPPTDTQYF.

This chain joins TRBV28 and TRBJ2-7; D possibly matches TRBD1 or TRBD2 (6 bases each). The germline V gene has CDR1 MDHEN and CDR2 SYDVKM. V was trimmed by 4 bases and J by 2 bases, leaving 15 bases between them. This CDR3 has 15 residues. DNA of the CDR3: TGTGCCAGCAGTTCCAGGAGGGGGGTAACCTACGAGCAGTACTTC. Translation gives CASSSRRGVTYEQYF. Drawing the rest from reference TRBV28 and TRBJ2-7, the complete variable domain is DVKVTQSSRYLVKRTGEKVFLECVQDMDHENMFWYRQDPGLGLRLIYFSYDVKMKEKGDIPEGYSVSREKKERFSLILESASTNQTSMYLCASSSRRGVTYEQYFGPGTRLTVT.

This clone was recorded a few times. The chain has TRBV6-5 and TRBJ2-2; TRBD1 agrees at 9 bases. With V trimmed by 2 bases and J by 7 bases, 8 bases remained unmatched. CDR1 is MNHEY and CDR2 is SVGAGI in the germline V gene. CDR3 size: 16 residues. In nucleotides, the CDR3 is TGTGCCAGCAGTTACACCGGGACAGGGCAGAGCGGGGAGCTGTTTTTT. Translating it yields CASSYTGTGQSGELFF.